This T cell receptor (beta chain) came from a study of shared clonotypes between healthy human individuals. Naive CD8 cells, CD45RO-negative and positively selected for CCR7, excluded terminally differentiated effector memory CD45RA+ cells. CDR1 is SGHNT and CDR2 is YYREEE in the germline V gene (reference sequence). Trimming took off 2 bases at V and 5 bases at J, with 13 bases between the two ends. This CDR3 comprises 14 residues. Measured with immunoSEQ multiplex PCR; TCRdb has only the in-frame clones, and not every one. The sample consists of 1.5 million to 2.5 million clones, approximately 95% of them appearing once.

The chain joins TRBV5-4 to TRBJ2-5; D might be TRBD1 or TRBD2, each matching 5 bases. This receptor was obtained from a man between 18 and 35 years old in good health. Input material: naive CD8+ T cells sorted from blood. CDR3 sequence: CASSFRGWGETQYF. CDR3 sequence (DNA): TGTGCCAGCAGCTTTAGAGGATGGGGGGAGACCCAGTACTTC.